These 17 T cell receptor beta chains were sequenced from one sample in a study of radiotherapy plus CTLA-4 blockade in lung cancer. Here immunoSEQ multiplex PCR was the method, and the copy in TCRdb shows in-frame clones only, minus some. The sample consists of tens of thousands of clones, 85% to 90% of them appearing once. The starting material was peripheral blood, obtained from a patient treated with radiotherapy plus ipilimumab. Receptors were obtained from a human donor with non-small cell lung cancer that progressed on radiotherapy plus ipilimumab.

This chain connects TRBV7-2 to TRBJ2-7; no clear D gene. V dropped 4 bases and J dropped 0 bases, with 16 bases sitting between them. Germline lookup yields CDR1 SGHTA and CDR2 FQGNSA. The CDR3 contains 16 residues. The CDR3 DNA reads as TGTGCCAGCAGCTCACAGTCGGGCTCCCCCTCCTACGAGCAGTACTTC. This gives the protein CASSSQSGSPSYEQYF. Full variable domain (remainder filled in from reference TRBV7-2 and TRBJ2-7): GAGVSQSPSNKVTEKGKDVELRCDPISGHTALYWYRQSLGQGLEFLIYFQGNSAPDKSGLPSDRFSAERTGGSVSTLTIQRTQQEDSAVYLCASSSQSGSPSYEQYFGPGTRLTVT.

The chain joins TRBV19 to TRBJ2-3; the D is unclear. In germline, CDR1 is LNHDA, CDR2 SQIVND (reference sequence). The CDR3 has 15 amino acids. The V end was cut by 7 bases, the J end by 0 bases, with 14 bases between. The CDR3 sequence: CASNWIHSSTDTQYF. The CDR3 DNA reads TGTGCCAGTAACTGGATACACTCTAGCACAGATACGCAGTATTTT.

This clone is a singleton in its sample. V is TRBV14 and J is TRBJ2-5, with D tentatively TRBD1 (5 bases). The CDR3 runs 14 residues. The germline V gene has CDR1 SGHDN and CDR2 FVKESK. The V end lost 0 bases, the J end lost 2 bases, and 7 bases lay between the germline ends. This chain's CDR3 is CASSQDRVQETQYF. The CDR3 DNA is TGTGCCAGCAGCCAAGACAGGGTACAAGAGACCCAGTACTTC.

This chain links TRBV6-4 with TRBJ1-2; a weak D match, TRBD1 (5 bases). Trimming cost V 1 base and J 5 bases, with 14 bases left between them. This CDR3 is built from 15 residues. Germline assignment: CDR1 MRHNA and CDR2 SNTAGT. DNA for the CDR3: TGTGCCAGCAGTGACTTCGACGGGACGGAATATGGCTACACCTTC. Translating gives CASSDFDGTEYGYTF.

The V call is TRBV14, the J call TRBJ2-7; D is unresolved. The CDR3 is made up of 15 amino acids. The V end was cut by 0 bases, the J end by 2 bases, with 11 bases between. Germline CDR1 and CDR2: SGHDN and FVKESK. CDR3 sequence: CASSQEIGLTYEQYF. The CDR3 DNA sequence: TGTGCCAGCAGCCAAGAAATTGGCCTAACCTACGAGCAGTACTTC. The variable domain in full, completed from reference TRBV14 and TRBJ2-7, reads EAGVTQFPSHSVIEKGQTVTLRCDPISGHDNLYWYRRVMGKEIKFLLHFVKESKQDESGMPNNRFLAERTGGTYSTLKVQPAELEDSGVYFCASSQEIGLTYEQYFGPGTRLTVT.

This clone was recorded only once. In DNA, the CDR3 is TGTGCCACCAGCATTGGCGGGGCACCCACTGAAGCTTTCTTT. Protein: CATSIGGAPTEAFF. This rearrangement joins TRBV15 to TRBJ1-1; D is perhaps TRBD1 (5 bases). This CDR3 region has 14 residues. Looked up from germline, CDR1 is LNHNV and CDR2 is YYDKDF (reference sequence). V dropped 4 bases and J dropped 4 bases, with 13 bases sitting between them.

This chain joins TRBV2 and TRBJ1-2; D not certain. The CDR3 totals 13 residues. V was trimmed by 3 bases and J by 8 bases, leaving 13 bases between them. CDR1 is SNHLY, CDR2 FYNNEI, per germline. In nucleotides, the CDR3 is TGTGCCAGCAGTGAGTCACTTCTGGGCGGCTACACCTTC. Translated, it gives CASSESLLGGYTF.

CDR3 amino acids: CASSSQGYEQYF. In nucleotides, the CDR3 is TGCGCCAGCAGCTCTCAGGGCTACGAGCAGTACTTC. V is TRBV5-1 and J is TRBJ2-7; the D gene is possibly TRBD1 (5 bases). The CDR3 spans 12 residues. Germline CDR1 SGHRS, CDR2 YFSETQ. V was shortened by 3 bases and J by 3 bases, with 7 bases between the two germline ends.

The CDR3 bases are TGTGCCAGCAGCCACGGCAGGGGGCCGGAATCACCCCTCCACTTT. Encoded protein: CASSHGRGPESPLHF. The chain joins TRBV6-6 to TRBJ1-6, with TRBD1 identical over 8 bases. Germline trimming cut 6 bases from V and 10 bases from J; bases unmatched to any gene: 11. The CDR3 consists of 15 residues. The V gene's germline CDR1 is MNHNY and CDR2 SVGAGI (reference sequence).

This clone was counted only a few times. The rearrangement joins TRBV5-1 to TRBJ2-1; possibly TRBD2 for D (5 bases). CDR1 is SGHRS, CDR2 YFSETQ, per germline. V gave up 2 bases and J gave up 10 bases, with 19 bases separating them. The CDR3 is 15 amino acids. The CDR3 bases are TGCGCCAGCAGCTTTAGCGTCGTGACCGCGCCGGAGCAGTTCTTC. It specifies CASSFSVVTAPEQFF.

The chain combines TRBV6-5 with TRBJ2-1; D perhaps matches TRBD2 (5 bases). Trimming removed 4 bases from V and 9 bases from J, with 16 bases in between. Germline CDR1 is MNHEY and CDR2 is SVGAGI. The CDR3 length is 14 residues. For the CDR3, the DNA is TGTGCCAGCAGTTCCGGGCTATTAGGAGGTGAGCAGTTCTTC. Translating it yields CASSSGLLGGEQFF.

This chain links TRBV18 with TRBJ1-4; a possible D gene is TRBD1 (6 bases). CDR1 is KGHSH, CDR2 LQKENI, per germline. Trimming pared 5 bases from V and 1 base from J, leaving 14 bases between. CDR3 size: 16 residues. The CDR3 spells CASSSGTPGTNEKLFF. The CDR3 bases are TGTGCCAGCTCAAGCGGGACACCTGGAACTAATGAAAAACTGTTTTTT. Full variable domain (missing parts from reference TRBV18 and TRBJ1-4): NAGVMQNPRHLVRRRGQEARLRCSPMKGHSHVYWYRQLPEEGLKFMVYLQKENIIDESGMPKERFSAEFPKEGPSILRIQQVVRGDSAAYFCASSSGTPGTNEKLFFGSGTQLSVL.

This clone was found a few times. The chain is built from TRBV2 and TRBJ2-1; 10 bases map to TRBD2. Germline CDR1 and CDR2: SNHLY and FYNNEI. The CDR3 is made up of 15 amino acids. J gave up 8 bases and V 3 bases, and 7 bases lay outside the gene matches. The CDR3 loop reads CASSDPLGTSDEQFF. The CDR3, as DNA: TGTGCCAGCAGTGACCCCCTAGGGACTAGCGATGAGCAGTTCTTC. Full variable domain (outside the CDR3, taken from reference TRBV2 and TRBJ2-1): EPEVTQTPSHQVTQMGQEVILRCVPISNHLYFYWYRQILGQKVEFLVSFYNNEISEKSEIFDDQFSVERPDGSNFTLKIRSTKLEDSAMYFCASSDPLGTSDEQFFGPGTRLTVL.

This chain connects TRBV5-6 to TRBJ1-2, with 10 nucleotides matching TRBD1. Germline CDR1 is SGHDT and CDR2 is YYEEEE. The CDR3 sequence is 17 residues long. Unmatched junction bases numbered 8, after V lost 3 bases and J lost 0 bases. The CDR3 sequence: CASSWKGQGRSNYGYTF. CDR3 sequence (DNA): TGTGCCAGCAGCTGGAAGGGACAGGGGAGGTCTAACTATGGCTACACCTTC.

The chain employs TRBV19 and TRBJ2-5; 9 bases agree with TRBD2. Losses at the gene ends were 0 bases for V and 3 bases for J; bases not matched to a gene: 5. Germline V gives CDR1 LNHDA, CDR2 SQIVND (reference sequence). The CDR3 covers 16 residues. The CDR3 protein is CASSIDLAGEEETQYF. CDR3 nucleotides: TGTGCCAGTAGTATAGATTTAGCGGGAGAGGAAGAGACCCAGTACTTC.

V is TRBV9 and J is TRBJ2-3; TRBD1 might be the D (5 bases). The V gene's germline CDR1 is SGDLS and CDR2 YYNGEE. This CDR3 is 13 amino acids long. Between the trimmed V and J ends, which lost 0 bases and 7 bases, there was a span of 9 bases. CDR3 amino acids: CASSVDQDNTQYF. DNA for the CDR3: TGTGCCAGCAGCGTAGATCAGGACAATACGCAGTATTTT.

The rearrangement joins TRBV7-8 to TRBJ1-5; D is perhaps TRBD1 (6 bases). The CDR3 spans 16 residues. CDR1 and CDR2 (germline): SGHVS, FQNEAQ. The V gene lost 1 base and the J gene lost 1 base, with 11 bases spanning the gap. In nucleotides, the CDR3 is TGTGCCAGCAGCTTAGGGGGACATGGGAGCAATCAGCCCCAGCATTTT. Translation: CASSLGGHGSNQPQHF.